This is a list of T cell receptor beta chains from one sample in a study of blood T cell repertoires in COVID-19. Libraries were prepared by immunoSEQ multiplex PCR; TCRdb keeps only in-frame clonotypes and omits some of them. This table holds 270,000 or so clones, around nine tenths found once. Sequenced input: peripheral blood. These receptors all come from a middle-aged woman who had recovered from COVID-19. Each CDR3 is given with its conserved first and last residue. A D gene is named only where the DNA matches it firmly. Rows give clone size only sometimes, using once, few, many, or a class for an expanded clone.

CDR3aa: CSVDRSSEAFF
CDR3nt: TGCAGTGTGGACAGGTCATCTGAAGCTTTCTTT
len: 11
abundance: NA
v_gene: TRBV20-1
d_gene: TRBD1
j_gene: TRBJ1-1

CDR3aa: CASGSGWEGLWRETQYF
CDR3nt: TGTGCTAGTGGTTCCGGGTGGGAGGGCCTTTGGCGTGAGACCCAGTACTTC
len: 17
abundance: NA
v_gene: TRBV12-5
d_gene: TRBD2
j_gene: TRBJ2-5

CDR3aa: CASSSGAASYGYTF
CDR3nt: TGTGCCAGCAGCTCAGGGGCAGCTAGCTATGGCTACACCTTC
len: 14
abundance: NA
v_gene: TRBV5-5
d_gene: NA
j_gene: TRBJ1-2

CDR3aa: CASSLADSGDTQYF
CDR3nt: TGCGCCAGCAGCTTGGCCGATAGTGGAGATACGCAGTATTTT
len: 14
abundance: NA
v_gene: TRBV5-1
d_gene: NA
j_gene: TRBJ2-3

CDR3aa: CASSTGPSEDTQYF
CDR3nt: TGCGCCAGCAGCACCGGTCCGTCCGAGGATACGCAGTATTTT
len: 14
abundance: once
v_gene: TRBV5-1
d_gene: NA
j_gene: TRBJ2-3

CDR3aa: CASSPLPLGTATYNEQFF
CDR3nt: TGTGCCAGCAGCCCATTACCCCTCGGGACAGCAACCTACAATGAGCAGTTCTTC
len: 18
abundance: NA
v_gene: TRBV7-8
d_gene: TRBD1
j_gene: TRBJ2-1

CDR3aa: CASSLDWTANYGYTF
CDR3nt: TGTGCCAGCTCGTTGGATTGGACAGCGAACTATGGCTACACCTTC
len: 15
abundance: NA
v_gene: TRBV7-2
d_gene: NA
j_gene: TRBJ1-2

CDR3aa: CASRGGFGTDTQYF
CDR3nt: TGTGCCAGCAGAGGAGGGTTCGGAACAGATACGCAGTATTTT
len: 14
abundance: NA
v_gene: TRBV6-5
d_gene: NA
j_gene: TRBJ2-3

CDR3aa: CASSLETGWTDTQYF
CDR3nt: TGTGCCAGCAGCTTAGAGACAGGGTGGACAGATACGCAGTATTTT
len: 15
abundance: NA
v_gene: TRBV11-3
d_gene: TRBD1
j_gene: TRBJ2-3

CDR3aa: CASSLNQGNTEAFF
CDR3nt: TGTGCCAGCAGTCTCAATCAGGGGAACACTGAAGCTTTCTTT
len: 14
abundance: NA
v_gene: TRBV27
d_gene: NA
j_gene: TRBJ1-1

CDR3aa: CASSGTGGAEKLFF
CDR3nt: TGTGCCAGTAGTGGGACCGGAGGGGCTGAAAAACTGTTTTTT
len: 14
abundance: once
v_gene: TRBV19
d_gene: NA
j_gene: TRBJ1-4

CDR3aa: CASRRTSGRALQETQYF
CDR3nt: TGTGCCAGCAGGCGGACTAGCGGGAGGGCCCTCCAAGAGACCCAGTACTTC
len: 17
abundance: NA
v_gene: TRBV2
d_gene: TRBD2
j_gene: TRBJ2-5

CDR3aa: CASSVAGSFTDTQYF
CDR3nt: TGTGCCAGCAGCGTAGCCGGGAGTTTCACAGATACGCAGTATTTT
len: 15
abundance: NA
v_gene: TRBV9
d_gene: NA
j_gene: TRBJ2-3

CDR3aa: CASSRARIRGTHTDTQYF
CDR3nt: TGTGCCAGCAGCAGAGCGCGAATAAGGGGGACCCACACAGATACGCAGTATTTT
len: 18
abundance: NA
v_gene: TRBV7-9
d_gene: NA
j_gene: TRBJ2-3

CDR3aa: CAISERLAGEATDTQYF
CDR3nt: TGTGCCATCAGTGAGCGACTAGCGGGAGAGGCGACAGATACGCAGTATTTT
len: 17
abundance: NA
v_gene: TRBV10-3
d_gene: TRBD2
j_gene: TRBJ2-3

CDR3aa: CASSLRPSGGGELFF
CDR3nt: TGTGCCAGCAGTTTACGGCCCTCAGGGGGCGGGGAGCTGTTTTTT
len: 15
abundance: NA
v_gene: TRBV28
d_gene: TRBD1
j_gene: TRBJ2-2

CDR3aa: CASRGPSPGGETQYF
CDR3nt: TGTGCCAGCAGGGGCCCATCACCAGGGGGGGAGACCCAGTACTTC
len: 15
abundance: NA
v_gene: TRBV6-6
d_gene: NA
j_gene: TRBJ2-5

CDR3aa: CASSKMASGRAYEQYF
CDR3nt: TGTGCCAGCAGCAAAATGGCTAGCGGGAGGGCCTACGAGCAGTACTTC
len: 16
abundance: NA
v_gene: TRBV21-1
d_gene: NA
j_gene: TRBJ2-7

CDR3aa: CASRQGQGPYNEQFF
CDR3nt: TGTGCCAGCAGACAGGGACAGGGGCCCTACAATGAGCAGTTCTTC
len: 15
abundance: NA
v_gene: TRBV2
d_gene: TRBD1
j_gene: TRBJ2-1

CDR3aa: CASSTGQGNYGYTF
CDR3nt: TGTGCCAGCAGCACCGGACAGGGGAACTATGGCTACACCTTC
len: 14
abundance: NA
v_gene: TRBV7-8
d_gene: TRBD1
j_gene: TRBJ1-2

CDR3aa: CASSLSLAGVGADTQYF
CDR3nt: TGTGCCAGCAGCTTATCCCTAGCGGGAGTTGGCGCAGATACGCAGTATTTT
len: 17
abundance: few
v_gene: TRBV11-3
d_gene: TRBD2
j_gene: TRBJ2-3

CDR3aa: CASSSLRQGRTEAFF
CDR3nt: TGTGCCAGCAGTTCTCTAAGACAGGGTCGTACTGAAGCTTTCTTT
len: 15
abundance: NA
v_gene: TRBV27
d_gene: TRBD1
j_gene: TRBJ1-1

CDR3aa: CASSPRGGEGTEAFF
CDR3nt: TGTGCCAGCTCACCGAGGGGCGGGGAGGGCACTGAAGCTTTCTTT
len: 15
abundance: NA
v_gene: TRBV18
d_gene: NA
j_gene: TRBJ1-1

CDR3aa: CASSQVGLFPLLAVQETQYF
CDR3nt: TGTGCCAGCAGCCAAGTCGGGTTGTTCCCCTTACTAGCGGTCCAAGAGACCCAGTACTTC
len: 20
abundance: NA
v_gene: TRBV14
d_gene: TRBD2
j_gene: TRBJ2-5

CDR3aa: CASSPTSGTQYF
CDR3nt: TGTGCCAGCAGCCCTACGTCGGGGACCCAGTACTTC
len: 12
abundance: NA
v_gene: TRBV3-1/TRBV3-2
d_gene: NA
j_gene: TRBJ2-5

CDR3aa: CASSTLGADNEQFF
CDR3nt: TGTGCCAGCAGTACGTTGGGCGCCGACAATGAGCAGTTCTTC
len: 14
abundance: NA
v_gene: TRBV6-2/TRBV6-3
d_gene: NA
j_gene: TRBJ2-1

CDR3aa: CASSPKTENEQYF
CDR3nt: TGTGCCAGCTCACCGAAAACAGAGAACGAGCAGTACTTC
len: 13
abundance: once
v_gene: TRBV18
d_gene: NA
j_gene: TRBJ2-7

CDR3aa: CASSGQGGSAFF
CDR3nt: TGTGCCAGCAGCGGACAAGGAGGCTCCGCGTTCTTC
len: 12
abundance: NA
v_gene: TRBV9
d_gene: NA
j_gene: TRBJ2-1

CDR3aa: CASSWKREAGDTQYF
CDR3nt: TGTGCCAGCAGCTGGAAGCGGGAGGCGGGAGATACGCAGTATTTT
len: 15
abundance: NA
v_gene: TRBV5-6
d_gene: TRBD2
j_gene: TRBJ2-3

CDR3aa: CASSLGNSGKGYTF
CDR3nt: TGCGCCAGCAGCTTGGGCAATTCAGGAAAAGGCTACACCTTC
len: 14
abundance: NA
v_gene: TRBV5-1
d_gene: NA
j_gene: TRBJ1-2

CDR3aa: CASSVDRAAYGYTF
CDR3nt: TGTGCCAGCAGCGTCGACAGGGCGGCCTATGGCTACACCTTC
len: 14
abundance: NA
v_gene: TRBV9
d_gene: TRBD1
j_gene: TRBJ1-2

CDR3aa: CASSVVEGAEQYF
CDR3nt: TGTGCCAGCAGCGTAGTCGAGGGTGCCGAGCAGTACTTC
len: 13
abundance: NA
v_gene: TRBV9
d_gene: NA
j_gene: TRBJ2-7

CDR3aa: CASSEGVGDTQYF
CDR3nt: TGTGCCAGCAGTGAAGGAGTCGGGGATACGCAGTATTTT
len: 13
abundance: NA
v_gene: TRBV6-1
d_gene: NA
j_gene: TRBJ2-3

CDR3aa: CASRERDMSFEQYF
CDR3nt: TGTGCCAGTAGGGAGCGGGATATGAGTTTCGAGCAGTACTTC
len: 14
abundance: NA
v_gene: TRBV27
d_gene: TRBD2
j_gene: TRBJ2-7

CDR3aa: CASRAGNSPLHF
CDR3nt: TGTGCCAGCAGGGCAGGAAATTCACCCCTCCACTTT
len: 12
abundance: NA
v_gene: TRBV28
d_gene: NA
j_gene: TRBJ1-6

CDR3aa: CASSEVTGGADTQYF
CDR3nt: TGTGCCAGCAGTGAAGTGACCGGGGGGGCAGATACGCAGTATTTT
len: 15
abundance: NA
v_gene: TRBV6-1
d_gene: TRBD2
j_gene: TRBJ2-3

CDR3aa: CVVRGGSYREQFF
CDR3nt: TGTGTCGTTAGGGGTGGATCCTACAGGGAGCAGTTCTTC
len: 13
abundance: once
v_gene: TRBV12-3/TRBV12-4
d_gene: NA
j_gene: TRBJ2-1